The 30 T cell receptor beta chains presented below share a single source sample, sequenced in a study of T-cell memory formation after mild COVID-19. In TCRdb, the 5' RACE reads were re-called with MiXCR into one record per CDR3 protein. The sample carries about 90,000 distinct CDR3 sequences, about 13% recorded once. The material sequenced was PBMCs or a T cell subset sorted from them (not recorded which). Every receptor here comes from an adult woman who had mild COVID-19 (a few samples of this study predate the infection). Cell type and time point are not known.

This clonotype was seen once. Just one base apart from a much larger clone, this may be a read error. V usage is TRBV7-9 and J usage is TRBJ2-7; 7 bases fit TRBD1. This CDR3 is 14 amino acids long. CDR1 and CDR2 from the germline V gene are SEHNR and FQNEAQ (reference sequence). Written as DNA, the CDR3 is TGTGCCAGCGGGGAGACAGGGCCAGCCTACGAGAAGTACTTC. It yields the protein CASGETGPAYEKYF.

This chain uses TRBV12-3 or TRBV12-4 with TRBJ2-3; the D gene could be TRBD1 or TRBD2 (5 bases each). V was trimmed by 6 bases and J by 4 bases, leaving 8 bases between them. CDR3 length equals 12 residues. The CDR3 protein is CASRMGADTQYF. The DNA for the CDR3 is TGTGCCAGCAGAATGGGGGCAGATACGCAGTATTTT.

This clonotype was counted between two and nine times. The genes are TRBV7-9 and TRBJ1-2, with D maybe TRBD1 (6 bases). The CDR3 spans 13 residues. V was pared by 0 bases and J by 7 bases, with 9 bases between. CDR1 and CDR2 from the germline V gene are SEHNR and FQNEAQ (reference sequence). The CDR3 nucleotides are TGTGCCAGCAGCTTAGCGGACAGCTGTGGCTACACCTTC. Translating gives CASSLADSCGYTF.

The genes are TRBV13 and TRBJ2-5; a possible D gene is TRBD1 (6 bases). Looked up from germline, CDR1 is PRHDT and CDR2 is FYEKMQ (reference sequence). The V and J ends lost 3 bases and 7 bases respectively, with 15 bases between them. The CDR3 length is 14 residues. The CDR3 loop reads CASSLDGGPGTQYF. The CDR3 nucleotides are TGTGCCAGCAGCTTGGATGGGGGCCCGGGGACCCAGTACTTC.

The chain combines TRBV27 with TRBJ2-1, with D unresolved. Germline CDR1 is MNHEY and CDR2 is SMNVEV (reference sequence). Trimming took 2 bases from V and 8 from J, leaving 13 bases between them. This CDR3 contains 14 residues. CDR3 in amino acids: CASSLKFTGDEQFF. The CDR3 DNA reads TGTGCCAGCAGTTTAAAGTTCACCGGCGATGAGCAGTTCTTC.

The V and J genes are TRBV4-1 and TRBJ2-2; 9 nucleotides match TRBD1. Germline CDR1 reads MGHRA; CDR2 reads YSYEKL. The trim removed 4 bases at V and 5 bases at J, leaving 5 bases unmatched. CDR3 length: 15 residues. The CDR3 loop is CASSLGTGWTGELFF. The DNA for the CDR3 is TGCGCCAGCAGCCTTGGGACAGGGTGGACCGGGGAGCTGTTTTTT.

This clonotype appeared many times. The chain recombines TRBV7-9 with TRBJ2-6, with D perhaps TRBD1 (6 bases). CDR1 is SEHNR and CDR2 is FQNEAQ in the germline V gene (reference sequence). The CDR3 has 18 residues. V lost 5 bases, J lost 0 bases, and 17 bases lay in between. CDR3 sequence reads: CASSQRQVLYSGANVLTF. The CDR3 coding sequence is TGTGCCAGCAGCCAGAGACAGGTCCTCTACTCTGGGGCCAACGTCCTGACTTTC. The full variable domain, rest sourced from reference TRBV7-9 and TRBJ2-6, is DTGVSQNPRHKITKRGQNVTFRCDPISEHNRLYWYRQTLGQGPEFLTYFQNEAQLEKSRLLSDRFSAERPKGSFSTLEIQRTEQGDSAMYLCASSQRQVLYSGANVLTFGAGSRLTVL.

This clonotype was seen only a few times. The chain recombines TRBV6-5 with TRBJ2-7, with 10 bases aligning to TRBD1. The CDR3 sequence is 16 residues long. Germline trimming cut 5 bases from V and 7 bases from J; bases unmatched to any gene: 14. From germline, CDR1 is MNHEY and CDR2 SVGAGI. Here the CDR3 reads CASSEGPGQGQWEQYF. The CDR3 coding sequence is TGTGCCAGCAGTGAGGGGCCGGGACAGGGGCAATGGGAGCAGTACTTC.

This clonotype has a handful of counts. The chain employs TRBV20-1 and TRBJ2-5; possibly TRBD1 for D (5 bases). V shed 0 bases and J shed 5 bases, with 16 bases lying between them. Germline CDR1 and CDR2: DFQATT and SNEGSKA (reference sequence). The CDR3 has 15 residues. In DNA, the CDR3 is TGCAGTGCTAGAGATCGTGGACACCCCTCGGAGACCCAGTACTTC. Translated: CSARDRGHPSETQYF.

This clonotype turned up a few times. V usage is TRBV3-1 and J usage is TRBJ2-5; the D call may be TRBD1 or TRBD2 (6 bases each). Per germline, CDR1 LGHDT and CDR2 YNNKEL (reference sequence). The CDR3 is 16 amino acids. Trimming took 0 bases from V and 2 from J, leaving 13 bases between them. The CDR3 DNA follows: TGTGCCAGCAGCCAAGAGTCGGCGGGGACACAAGAGACCCAGTACTTC. This translates into CASSQESAGTQETQYF.

There are a few counts of this clonotype. The chain recombines TRBV19 with TRBJ2-1; TRBD2 matches at 10 bases. J lost 2 bases, V lost 6 bases, and 4 bases had no gene match. Germline CDR1 is LNHDA and CDR2 is SQIVND (reference sequence). This CDR3 region has 15 residues. The CDR3 nucleotides read TGTGCCAGTAGACCTAGCGGGGGTCCCTACAATGAGCAGTTCTTC. Residues: CASRPSGGPYNEQFF.

This clonotype was recorded only once. Lacking the conserved final phenylalanine or tryptophan, this CDR3 likely reflects a read error. The chain links TRBV4-1 to TRBJ2-7, with D uncertain. The V end was cut by 6 bases, the J end by 3 bases, with 18 bases between. This CDR3 spans 15 amino acids. Germline assignment: CDR1 MGHRA and CDR2 YSYEKL. The CDR3 DNA follows: TGCGCCAGCAGACCCGACGAATCTAGGAACTACGAGCAGTACTCC. Translating it yields CASRPDESRNYEQYS.

The chain couples TRBV2 to TRBJ2-3; D possibly corresponds to TRBD2 (5 bases). V was pared by 10 bases and J by 4 bases, with 9 bases between. This CDR3 is built from 11 residues. From germline, CDR1 is SNHLY and CDR2 FYNNEI. The CDR3: CAKRVADTQYF. CDR3 in DNA: TGTGCCAAGAGGGTGGCAGATACGCAGTATTTT.

This clonotype has a single count. V usage is TRBV7-2 and J usage is TRBJ1-2, with 8 bases lining up with TRBD1. Germline lookup yields CDR1 SGHTA and CDR2 FQGNSA. V was clipped by 5 bases and J by 9 bases; unmatched bases: 14. CDR3 length: 15 amino acids. Here the CDR3 DNA reads TGTGCCAGCAGCCACCGGACAGGGTGGGATTATAGCTACACCTTC. Amino acids: CASSHRTGWDYSYTF.

V gene TRBV20-1 combines with J gene TRBJ2-7; no firm D call. Germline assignment: CDR1 DFQATT and CDR2 SNEGSKA (reference sequence). The CDR3 spans 12 residues. V was pared by 3 bases and J by 2 bases, with 8 bases between. The CDR3 loop is CSASGPTYEQYF. The DNA for the CDR3 is TGCAGTGCTAGCGGCCCCACCTACGAGCAGTACTTC.

The V and J genes are TRBV7-8 and TRBJ2-4; D is unclear. The ends were cut back, 1 base at V and 0 bases at J, with 10 bases in the middle. Germline V gene sequence: CDR1 SGHVS, CDR2 FQNEAQ. The CDR3 spans 16 residues. CDR3 sequence (DNA): TGTGCCAGCAGCTTAGGATCGGCCCTAGCCAAAAACATTCAGTACTTC. It encodes CASSLGSALAKNIQYF.

CDR3 amino acids: CASNPRRLAGGDYNEQFF. CDR3 DNA: TGTGCCAGCAACCCCCGTAGGCTAGCGGGAGGGGATTACAATGAGCAGTTCTTC. The chain combines TRBV7-8 with TRBJ2-1; 12 positions agree with TRBD2. The CDR3 covers 18 residues. CDR1 is SGHVS, CDR2 FQNEAQ, per germline. Trimming cost V 7 bases and J 4 bases; bases outside gene matches: 14.

In this sample, this clonotype turned up a few times. The genes are TRBV20-1 and TRBJ2-2, with 9 nucleotides matching TRBD2. V lost 3 bases to trimming and J lost 4 bases; unmatched junction nucleotides: 12. CDR3 size: 17 residues. Germline lookup yields CDR1 DFQATT and CDR2 SNEGSKA (reference sequence). CDR3 in DNA: TGCAGTGCTAGGGGTAGCGGGAGTGGGGGGAGCACCGGGGAGCTGTTTTTT. Translating it yields CSARGSGSGGSTGELFF.

V usage is TRBV11-3 and J usage is TRBJ2-5; 8 bases map to TRBD1. The junction had 7 bases not matched to a gene; V was cut back by 5 bases and J by 5 bases. Germline V gene data show CDR1 as SGHNT and CDR2 as YENEEA. This CDR3 is 14 amino acids long. CDR3 DNA: TGTGCCAGCAGCCGGACAGGGATGCGGGAGACCCAGTACTTC. This codes for CASSRTGMRETQYF.

This clonotype was counted a few times. The chain has TRBV20-1 and TRBJ2-3; TRBD2 matches at 9 bases. Germline V gene sequence: CDR1 DFQATT, CDR2 SNEGSKA (reference sequence). This CDR3 region has 13 residues. Losses at the gene ends were 6 bases for V and 7 bases for J; bases not matched to a gene: 8. The CDR3 coding sequence is TGCAGTGCACGCGGGGGGGCGGTTAATACGCAGTATTTT. Its translation is CSARGGAVNTQYF.

This clonotype was found many times. This chain joins TRBV5-1 and TRBJ2-1, with TRBD2 matching over 7 bases. J gave up 0 bases and V 4 bases, and 7 bases lay outside the gene matches. Germline values: CDR1 SGHRS, CDR2 YFSETQ. The CDR3 has 16 residues. The CDR3 bases are TGCGCCAGCAGCCTCGAGGCTAGCGGCTCCTACAATGAGCAGTTCTTC. Protein product: CASSLEASGSYNEQFF.

The table lists this clonotype with many counts. The genes are TRBV20-1 and TRBJ2-1; D is ambiguous. With 1 base removed from V and 0 bases from J, the gap between germline ends came to 7 bases. Germline CDR1 is DFQATT and CDR2 is SNEGSKA (reference sequence). The CDR3 covers 14 residues. Here the CDR3 reads CSARVIASYNEQFF. The CDR3 DNA sequence: TGCAGTGCTAGAGTTATCGCCTCCTACAATGAGCAGTTCTTC.

The V gene is TRBV29-1, the J gene TRBJ2-3; TRBD2 aligns across 7 bases. CDR3 length: 13 residues. Germline CDR1 is SQVTM and CDR2 is ANQGSEA. The V gene end was trimmed by 7 bases and the J gene end by 5 bases; junction bases not matched to a gene: 9. The CDR3 region has the DNA TGCAGCGCGGGGGAGGGCCTAGGAGATACGCAGTATTTT. As protein: CSAGEGLGDTQYF.

This clonotype was seen more than once but under ten times. The J gene is TRBJ2-1, the V gene TRBV7-9; perhaps TRBD1 as D (5 bases). With 5 bases removed from V and 10 bases from J, the gap between germline ends came to 12 bases. The CDR3 runs 12 residues. Germline assignment: CDR1 SEHNR and CDR2 FQNEAQ (reference sequence). The CDR3 region has the DNA TGTGCCAGCAGCCAGGGCAACATCGAGCAGTTCTTC. It translates to CASSQGNIEQFF.

The chain carries TRBV12-3 or TRBV12-4 and TRBJ1-2, with a weak D call TRBD1 (5 bases). Trimming removed 3 bases at V and 5 bases at J, with 10 bases between. The CDR3 is 13 amino acids. The CDR3 reads CASSFDSLYGYTF. The CDR3 DNA reads as TGTGCCAGCAGTTTCGACAGCCTGTATGGCTACACCTTC.

The chain recombines TRBV6-2 or TRBV6-3 with TRBJ2-1; TRBD2 matches at 7 bases. Unmatched junction bases numbered 8, after V lost 7 bases and J lost 2 bases. This CDR3 spans 15 amino acids. Germline V gene lookup returns CDR1 MNHEY and CDR2 SVGEGT. The CDR3 DNA reads TGTGCCAGCATTAGGTCGGGAGGCCCCTACAATGAGCAGTTCTTC. Protein sequence: CASIRSGGPYNEQFF.

This chain links TRBV20-1 with TRBJ1-2; 8 bases line up with TRBD1. The J segment lost 4 bases and the V segment lost 0 bases, leaving 10 bases of the junction unmatched. This CDR3 is 16 amino acids long. The germline V gene has CDR1 DFQATT and CDR2 SNEGSKA (reference sequence). In DNA, the CDR3 is TGCAGTGCTAGAGAAGAAGGACAGGGACGGTCCTATGGCTACACCTTC. It is translated as CSAREEGQGRSYGYTF.

V gene TRBV7-9 combines with J gene TRBJ2-1, with TRBD2 matching over 8 bases. The germline V gene encodes CDR1 SEHNR and CDR2 FQNEAQ (reference sequence). J gave up 7 bases and V 5 bases, and 4 bases lay outside the gene matches. The CDR3 has 13 residues. The CDR3 spells CASSPPGGNEQFF. The CDR3 DNA is TGTGCCAGCAGCCCCCCGGGGGGGAATGAGCAGTTCTTC.

V usage is TRBV29-1 and J usage is TRBJ1-2; 8 nucleotides align to TRBD1. CDR1 is SQVTM and CDR2 is ANQGSEA in the germline V gene. The CDR3 runs 12 residues. The CDR3 reads CRVSDRVYGYTF. Written as DNA, the CDR3 is TGCAGGGTATCGGACAGGGTCTATGGCTACACCTTC.

The chain carries TRBV13 and TRBJ2-3; D unclear. The CDR3 consists of 15 residues. Germline lookup yields CDR1 PRHDT and CDR2 FYEKMQ (reference sequence). The V and J ends lost 4 bases and 0 bases respectively, with 11 bases between them. DNA for the CDR3: TGTGCCAGCAGCTCCCTCTCTTATAGCACAGATACGCAGTATTTT. It specifies CASSSLSYSTDTQYF.